The 26 T cell receptor beta chains below come from one sample, sequenced in a study of cytomegalovirus exposure and HLA in healthy donors. Both 60 Vbeta primers and 13 Jbeta primers went into the PCR. Clones were read by immunoSEQ multiplex PCR, and TCRdb kept only the in-frame ones, dropping some. Among tens of thousands of clones listed, 76% were seen once. Sequencing was performed on PBMCs. These receptors were obtained from a male donor in good health and CMV-seronegative.

The rearrangement joins TRBV28 to TRBJ2-7, with 8 bases lining up with TRBD2. The CDR3 is made up of 15 amino acids. The germline V gene has CDR1 MDHEN and CDR2 SYDVKM. With V trimmed by 3 bases and J by 5 bases, 9 bases remained unmatched. The chain's CDR3 is CASSFRGGHRNEQYF. The CDR3 DNA follows: TGTGCCAGCAGTTTCCGGGGGGGCCATCGGAACGAGCAGTACTTC.

This clone was detected only a few times. The V gene is TRBV18, the J gene TRBJ2-2, with 9 bases aligning to TRBD2. CDR3 size: 17 residues. The trim removed 2 bases at V and 4 bases at J, leaving 8 bases unmatched. Germline CDR1 reads KGHSH; CDR2 reads LQKENI. This CDR3 reads CASSPAGTSRPTGELFF. The CDR3 region has the DNA TGTGCCAGCTCACCAGCCGGGACTAGCAGACCCACCGGGGAGCTGTTTTTT.

The CDR3 sequence: CASTITSGGGYEQYF. CDR3 DNA: TGTGCCAGCACGATCACTAGCGGGGGGGGCTACGAGCAGTACTTC. The chain has TRBV6-1 and TRBJ2-7; 13 bases are a match to TRBD2. The CDR3 runs 15 residues. Germline-derived CDR1 and CDR2 are MNHNS and SASEGT. V trimming: 7 bases; J trimming: 3 bases; junction bases outside the gene matches: 6.

The chain employs TRBV14 and TRBJ1-1; 8 nucleotides agree with TRBD1. CDR1 and CDR2 from the germline V gene are SGHDN and FVKESK. Germline trimming cut 4 bases from V and 0 bases from J; bases unmatched to any gene: 4. CDR3 length: 15 amino acids. CDR3 sequence: CASSPWTGMNTEAFF. DNA for the CDR3: TGTGCCAGCAGCCCGTGGACAGGGATGAACACTGAAGCTTTCTTT.

This chain connects TRBV11-2 to TRBJ2-7; no firm D call. The CDR3 has 11 residues. The germline V gene has CDR1 SGHAT and CDR2 FQNNGV. The V gene lost 3 bases and the J gene lost 5 bases, with 5 bases spanning the gap. CDR3 residues: CASSFSDEQYF. The CDR3 coding sequence is TGTGCCAGCAGCTTTTCGGACGAGCAGTACTTC.

This chain links TRBV11-3 with TRBJ2-5; 10 bases fit TRBD1. The germline CDR1 and CDR2 sequences are SGHNT and YENEEA. J was trimmed by 0 bases and V by 5 bases; bases with no gene match: 6. CDR3 length: 16 residues. The CDR3 sequence: CASSLTGGAYQETQYF. The CDR3 DNA follows: TGTGCCAGCAGCCTGACAGGGGGCGCGTACCAAGAGACCCAGTACTTC.

CDR3 coding DNA: TGTGCCAGCAGGGACAGGGGCCATAGGTACCAAGAGACCCAGTACTTC. Translation gives CASRDRGHRYQETQYF. The chain joins TRBV5-6 to TRBJ2-5, with 9 bases matching TRBD1. The CDR3 is made up of 16 amino acids. Germline assignment: CDR1 SGHDT and CDR2 YYEEEE. The ends lost 5 bases at V and 0 bases at J; junction bases unmatched: 8.

The chain carries TRBV4-3 and TRBJ1-5; D call uncertain. The CDR3 length is 15 residues. V was trimmed by 1 base and J by 3 bases, leaving 10 bases between them. Germline CDR1 reads LGHNA; CDR2 reads YSLEER. CDR3 in DNA: TGCGCCAGCAGCCAAGGAGTCGAGCCCAATCAGCCCCAGCATTTT. As protein: CASSQGVEPNQPQHF.

This clone was seen a few times. V and J are TRBV6-4 and TRBJ1-6; 8 bases match TRBD1. The ends lost 0 bases at V and 5 bases at J; junction bases unmatched: 0. The CDR3 consists of 15 residues. Looked up from germline, CDR1 is MRHNA and CDR2 is SNTAGT. CDR3 bases: TGTGCCAGCAGTGACTCGACAGGGGATAATTCACCCCTCCACTTT. Protein product: CASSDSTGDNSPLHF.

V usage is TRBV27 and J usage is TRBJ2-7, with TRBD1 matching 7 bases. The CDR3 spans 13 residues. V lost 6 bases, J lost 5 bases, and 7 bases stayed unmatched. Germline-derived CDR1 and CDR2 are MNHEY and SMNVEV (reference sequence). The CDR3 loop is CASSLQGRHEQYF. The CDR3 coding sequence is TGTGCCAGCAGCTTACAGGGGCGCCACGAGCAGTACTTC.

The CDR3 region is CASSWRDTDTQYF. The CDR3 region has the DNA TGTGCCAGCAGCTGGCGGGACACAGATACGCAGTATTTT. The V call is TRBV5-5, the J call TRBJ2-3; a possible D gene is TRBD2 (6 bases). CDR3 size: 13 residues. Germline CDR1 is SGHKS and CDR2 is YYEKEE (reference sequence). The germline V and J ends were trimmed by 3 bases and 2 bases, with 7 bases remaining between them.

This clone has only a few counts. The sample has other DNA sequences that encode this CDR3 too. The CDR3 nucleotides are TGTGCCAGCTCACCGACGACAGGGGGGACTGAAGCTTTCTTT. As protein: CASSPTTGGTEAFF. The V call is TRBV18, the J call TRBJ1-1, with 9 bases lining up with TRBD1. J gave up 5 bases and V 3 bases, and 4 bases lay outside the gene matches. This CDR3 spans 14 amino acids. Germline V gene data show CDR1 as KGHSH and CDR2 as LQKENI.

The chain employs TRBV5-1 and TRBJ1-3; a weak D match, TRBD1 (5 bases). Germline-derived CDR1 and CDR2 are SGHRS and YFSETQ. There are 15 residues in the CDR3. The V and J ends lost 0 bases and 4 bases respectively, with 11 bases between them. The CDR3, as DNA: TGCGCCAGCAGCTTGGGACAGCTCGACGGAAACACCATATATTTT. Its protein is CASSLGQLDGNTIYF. Supplemented by reference TRBV5-1 and TRBJ1-3, the full variable domain reads KAGVTQTPRYLIKTRGQQVTLSCSPISGHRSVSWYQQTPGQGLQFLFEYFSETQRNKGNFPGRFSGRQFSNSRSEMNVSTLELGDSALYLCASSLGQLDGNTIYFGEGSWLTVV.

This chain connects TRBV6-1 to TRBJ2-5; maybe TRBD1 (6 bases). The CDR3 has 14 amino acids. CDR1 MNHNS and CDR2 SASEGT come from the germline V gene. The V end was cut by 2 bases, the J end by 5 bases, with 12 bases between. In DNA, the CDR3 is TGTGCCAGCAGTGAATCGAGGGGGTGGGAGACCCAGTACTTC. This codes for CASSESRGWETQYF.

The rearrangement links TRBV30 to TRBJ1-2; D is undetermined. Germline V CDR1 and CDR2: GTSNPN, SVGIG (reference sequence). This CDR3 has 14 residues. V lost 0 bases, J lost 0 bases, and 8 bases lay in between. The CDR3 loop reads CAWSVRSANYGYTF. The CDR3 DNA sequence: TGTGCCTGGAGTGTAAGGAGCGCTAACTATGGCTACACCTTC.

The chain is built from TRBV11-2 and TRBJ2-1; 7 positions match TRBD2. Germline V lookup: CDR1 SGHAT, CDR2 FQNNGV. J lost 0 bases, V lost 2 bases, and 10 bases had no gene match. CDR3 length: 18 amino acids. The CDR3 DNA follows: TGTGCCAGCAGCTTATCGGTCGAGGGAGGGAGCTCCTACAATGAGCAGTTCTTC. Encoded protein: CASSLSVEGGSSYNEQFF. The whole variable domain, filled in from reference TRBV11-2 and TRBJ2-1, reads EAGVAQSPRYKIIEKRQSVAFWCNPISGHATLYWYQQILGQGPKLLIQFQNNGVVDDSQLPKDRFSAERLKGVDSTLKIQPAKLEDSAVYLCASSLSVEGGSSYNEQFFGPGTRLTVL.

The chain combines TRBV12-5 with TRBJ2-7; a possible D gene is TRBD1 (6 bases). V was shortened by 3 bases and J by 2 bases, with 17 bases between the two germline ends. This CDR3 contains 16 residues. The germline V gene has CDR1 LGHNT and CDR2 FRNRAP. In nucleotides, the CDR3 is TGTGCTAGTGGTTTTCCTATCGAGGGACAAGCCTACGAGCAGTACTTC. Protein sequence: CASGFPIEGQAYEQYF.

V usage is TRBV11-2 and J usage is TRBJ2-2, with D hard to call. CDR3 length equals 15 residues. Trimming left V 3 bases short and J 3 bases short, with 11 bases between. Germline CDR1 reads SGHAT; CDR2 reads FQNNGV. The CDR3 DNA is TGTGCCAGCAGCTTTGTTGGCGGTTACACCGGGGAGCTGTTTTTT. Its translation is CASSFVGGYTGELFF.

The chain is built from TRBV27 and TRBJ2-5; 9 bases align to TRBD1. The CDR3 totals 14 residues. Per germline, CDR1 MNHEY and CDR2 SMNVEV (reference sequence). J gave up 3 bases and V 3 bases, and 2 bases lay outside the gene matches. The CDR3 DNA sequence: TGTGCCAGCAGTTTCGACAGGGGGAAAGAGACCCAGTACTTC. This gives the protein CASSFDRGKETQYF.

This clone was seen only once. The gene calls are TRBV6-1 and TRBJ1-5, with 7 bases lining up with TRBD1. The CDR3 length is 14 residues. The germline gives CDR1 MNHNS, CDR2 SASEGT. The junction had 8 bases not matched to a gene; V was cut back by 7 bases and J by 5 bases. The CDR3 is CASIPGQNYQPQHF. CDR3 DNA: TGTGCCAGCATCCCGGGACAGAATTATCAGCCCCAGCATTTT.

At least ten counts were recorded for this clone. V gene TRBV6-1 combines with J gene TRBJ2-7, with unresolved D. In germline, CDR1 is MNHNS, CDR2 SASEGT. Trimming pared 5 bases from V and 6 bases from J, leaving 11 bases between. The CDR3 covers 12 residues. The CDR3 nucleotides are TGTGCCAGCAGTTTTTCCGGGTCCGAGCAGTACTTC. It encodes CASSFSGSEQYF.

The rearrangement joins TRBV7-2 to TRBJ2-3; tentative D call: TRBD2 (6 bases). CDR3 size: 18 residues. Per the germline V gene, CDR1 is SGHTA and CDR2 is FQGNSA. V was cut by 2 bases and J by 0 bases, with 18 bases left in between. Here the CDR3 reads CASSLRASVPSSTDTQYF. The CDR3 bases are TGTGCCAGCAGCTTAAGGGCTAGCGTTCCATCTAGCACAGATACGCAGTATTTT.

The rearrangement uses TRBV18 and TRBJ2-1, with a possible D match to TRBD1 (6 bases). V shed 4 bases and J shed 1 base, with 8 bases lying between them. The CDR3 is 14 amino acids. Germline V CDR1 and CDR2: KGHSH, LQKENI. The CDR3 bases are TGTGCCAGCTCACGGGACATGTCCTACAATGAGCAGTTCTTC. Its protein is CASSRDMSYNEQFF.

The sample holds one count of this clone. V usage is TRBV11-2 and J usage is TRBJ2-2; TRBD2 aligns across 11 bases. Germline V gene sequence: CDR1 SGHAT, CDR2 FQNNGV. The CDR3 contains 16 residues. V was clipped by 3 bases and J by 4 bases; unmatched bases: 4. The CDR3: CASSFTSGRTTGELFF. Here the CDR3 DNA reads TGTGCCAGCAGCTTTACTAGCGGGAGAACCACCGGGGAGCTGTTTTTT.

The chain links TRBV7-2 to TRBJ2-5; D gene ambiguous. The J call could be wrong; TRBJ2-7 is a better fit for the DNA end. The CDR3 loop spans 11 amino acids. In germline, CDR1 is SGHTA, CDR2 FQGNSA. CDR3: CASSSRYEQYF. CDR3 nucleotides: TGTGCCAGCAGCTCCCGCTACGAGCAGTACTTC.

The chain links TRBV28 to TRBJ1-2; no definite D call. The CDR3 is 14 amino acids. Germline V gene data show CDR1 as MDHEN and CDR2 as SYDVKM. Deletions cut 1 base from V and 0 bases from J, with 6 bases between. DNA for the CDR3: TGTGCCAGCAGTTTATCCTCCGCTAACTATGGCTACACCTTC. This codes for CASSLSSANYGYTF.